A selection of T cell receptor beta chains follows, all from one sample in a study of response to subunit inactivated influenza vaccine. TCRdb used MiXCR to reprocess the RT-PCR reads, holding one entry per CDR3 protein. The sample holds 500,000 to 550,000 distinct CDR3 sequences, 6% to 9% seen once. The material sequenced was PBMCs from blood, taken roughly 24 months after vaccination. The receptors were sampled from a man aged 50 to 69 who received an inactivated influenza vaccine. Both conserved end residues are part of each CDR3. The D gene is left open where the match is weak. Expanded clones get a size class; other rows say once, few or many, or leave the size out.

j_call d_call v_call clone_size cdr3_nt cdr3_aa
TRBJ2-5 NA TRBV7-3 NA TGTGCCAGCAGCTTAGATCTGGGAGAGACCCAGTACTTC CASSLDLGETQYF
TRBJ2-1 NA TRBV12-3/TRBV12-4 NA TGTGCCAGCAGTCCTCTGAGCTCCTACAATGAGCAGTTCTTC CASSPLSSYNEQFF
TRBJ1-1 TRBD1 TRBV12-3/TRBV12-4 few TGTGCCAGTTACAGGGGCGCACGAACTGAAGCTTTCTTT CASYRGARTEAFF
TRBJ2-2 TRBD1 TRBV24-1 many TGTGCCACCAGTGATCGGGACAGGGGAAACACCGGGGAGCTGTTTTTT CATSDRDRGNTGELFF
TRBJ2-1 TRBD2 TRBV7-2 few TGTGCCAGCAGCTCTCTAGCGGGAGTCGGTGAGCAGTTCTTC CASSSLAGVGEQFF
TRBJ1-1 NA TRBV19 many TGTGCCAGTAGTATGGGGGGCACTGAAGCTTTCTTT CASSMGGTEAFF
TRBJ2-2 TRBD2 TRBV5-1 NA TGCGCCAGCAGCTTGGGACTAGCCGCTAGTGCCGGGGAGCTGTTTTTT CASSLGLAASAGELFF
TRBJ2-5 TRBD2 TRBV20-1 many TGCAGTGCGGCGGGAGAACAAGAGACCCAGTACTTC CSAAGEQETQYF
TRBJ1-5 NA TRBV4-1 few TGCGCCAGCAGCCAAGATCAAGGGCCCCAGCATTTT CASSQDQGPQHF
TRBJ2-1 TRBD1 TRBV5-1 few TGCGCCAGCAGCTTTGGGACAGGGGGCGGGAAGAATGAGCAGTTCTTC CASSFGTGGGKNEQFF
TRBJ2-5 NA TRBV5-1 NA TGCGCCAGCAGCTTGGCCTCGCGGGAGACCCAGTACTTC CASSLASRETQYF
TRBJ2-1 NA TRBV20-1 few TGCAGTGCTAGCAGACCTCAGAGCTCCTACAATGAGCAGTTCTTC CSASRPQSSYNEQFF
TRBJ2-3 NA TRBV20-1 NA TGCAGTGAAAGGACAACTAGCACAGATACGCAGTATTTT CSERTTSTDTQYF
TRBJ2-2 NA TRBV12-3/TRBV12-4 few TGTGCCAGCAGTTCCCAGCGAGCCGGGGAGCTGTTTTTT CASSSQRAGELFF
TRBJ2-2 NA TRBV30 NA TGTGCCTGCCAGGGGCCAGGCAGAGGTGTGGCCGGGGAGCTGTTTTTT CACQGPGRGVAGELFF
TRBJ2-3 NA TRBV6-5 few TGTGCCAGCAGTTCGAGGGGCTGGGCAGATACGCAGTATTTT CASSSRGWADTQYF
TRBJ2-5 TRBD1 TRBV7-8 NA TGTGCCAGCAGCTTATTTCGGGACAGGGGGCGCGAGACCCAGTACTTC CASSLFRDRGRETQYF
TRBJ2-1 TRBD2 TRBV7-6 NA TGTGCCAGCAGCTTAGAGGCGGGAGTCGCAAATGAGCAGTTCTTC CASSLEAGVANEQFF
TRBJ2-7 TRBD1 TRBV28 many TGTGCCAGCAGTCCAGACAGGGTTACCTACGAGCAGTACTTC CASSPDRVTYEQYF
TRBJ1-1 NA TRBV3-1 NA TGTGCCACCTCCTCTTCCGGGGGGAACACTGAAGCTTTCTTT CATSSSGGNTEAFF
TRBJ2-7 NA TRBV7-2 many TGTGCCAGCAGCTTCGGGGGCCCCTACGAGCAGTACTTC CASSFGGPYEQYF
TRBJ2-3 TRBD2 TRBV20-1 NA TGCAGTGCTATTCTAGCGGGACCTAGCACAGATACGCAGTATTTT CSAILAGPSTDTQYF
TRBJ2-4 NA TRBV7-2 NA TGTGCCAGCAGCTTTACCTACAGGGGGGGAGACATTCAGTACTTC CASSFTYRGGDIQYF
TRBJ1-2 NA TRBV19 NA TGTGCCAGTAGGGCGGGGCGCGTCGGGGGCTACACCTTC CASRAGRVGGYTF
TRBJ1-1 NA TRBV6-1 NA TGTGCCAGCGAGGGGATACTGACTGAAGCTTTCTTT CASEGILTEAFF
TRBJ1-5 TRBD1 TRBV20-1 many TGCAGTGCTAGCACCGGGACAGGTGGCAATCAGCCCCAGCATTTT CSASTGTGGNQPQHF
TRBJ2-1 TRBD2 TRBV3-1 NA TGTGCCAGCAGCCATACTAGCGGGGGAGGTGAGCAGTTCTTC CASSHTSGGGEQFF
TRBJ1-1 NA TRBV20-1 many TGCAGTGCGAGTGGGGGCGAGGGGATGTACACTGAAGCTTTCTTT CSASGGEGMYTEAFF
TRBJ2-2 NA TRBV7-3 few TGTGCCAGCAGCTTAACGGGGGTTCGGATAACCGGGGAGCTGTTTTTT CASSLTGVRITGELFF
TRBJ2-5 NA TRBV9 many TGTGCCAGCAGCGCAGGAGGAGTGGAGACCCAGTACTTC CASSAGGVETQYF
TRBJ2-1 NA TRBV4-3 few TGCGCCAGCAGCAGTCAGGGGAGGAATAGTGAGCAGTTCTTC CASSSQGRNSEQFF
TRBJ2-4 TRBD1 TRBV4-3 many TGCGCCAGCAGCCTCTCTCCAGGGGGCCGGGGCTCCATTCAGTACTTC CASSLSPGGRGSIQYF
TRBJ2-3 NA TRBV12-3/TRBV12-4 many TGTGCCAGCGAAGGTTTTAGCACAGATACGCAGTATTTT CASEGFSTDTQYF
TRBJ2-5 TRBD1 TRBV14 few TGTGCCAGCAGCCAAAGGACAGGCCGGGAGACCCAGTACTTC CASSQRTGRETQYF
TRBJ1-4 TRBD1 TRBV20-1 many TGCAGTGCCACAGGGGGGGCAACTAATGAAAAACTGTTTTTT CSATGGATNEKLFF
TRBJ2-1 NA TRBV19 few NA CASSIVAMGSGRMKFF